The rows below give T cell receptor beta chains drawn from one sample of a study of blood T cell repertoires in COVID-19. Generated by immunoSEQ multiplex PCR, the TCRdb table keeps only in-frame clones and is missing some. The sample lists more than 85,000 clones, roughly 80% occurring once. Sequenced: peripheral blood. Receptors originate from a woman aged 45-59 years with acute or convalescent COVID-19. Both conserved end residues are part of each CDR3. Fields, in order: clone size, J gene, D gene, V gene, CDR3 protein, CDR3 DNA. The D gene is left open where the match is weak. Not all rows give a size; the values are once, few, many and, for expanded clones, a class.

clone size: -
J gene: TRBJ1-1
D gene: -
V gene: TRBV3-1/TRBV3-2
CDR3 protein: CASSSQGWWAFF
CDR3 DNA: TGTGCCAGCAGCTCTCAGGGGTGGTGGGCTTTCTTT

clone size: -
J gene: TRBJ1-1
D gene: -
V gene: TRBV27
CDR3 protein: CASSLFVSTEAFF
CDR3 DNA: TGTGCCAGCAGTTTATTCGTGAGCACTGAAGCTTTCTTT

clone size: once
J gene: TRBJ1-1
D gene: -
V gene: TRBV5-1
CDR3 protein: CASSPREGLNTEAFF
CDR3 DNA: TGCGCCAGCAGCCCGAGGGAAGGGCTAAACACTGAAGCTTTCTTT

clone size: -
J gene: TRBJ1-2
D gene: TRBD1
V gene: TRBV30
CDR3 protein: CAWSPDRGPGYTF
CDR3 DNA: TGTGCCTGGAGCCCGGACAGGGGCCCTGGCTACACCTTC

clone size: few
J gene: TRBJ2-5
D gene: TRBD1
V gene: TRBV5-1
CDR3 protein: CASSSDRVQETQYF
CDR3 DNA: TGCGCCAGCAGCTCAGACAGGGTGCAAGAGACCCAGTACTTC

clone size: -
J gene: TRBJ2-7
D gene: TRBD1
V gene: TRBV7-6
CDR3 protein: CASSSGQGRLYEQYF
CDR3 DNA: TGTGCCAGCAGCTCTGGACAGGGCCGCCTCTACGAGCAGTACTTC

clone size: -
J gene: TRBJ1-2
D gene: TRBD1
V gene: TRBV7-2
CDR3 protein: CASSSDRGNYGYTF
CDR3 DNA: TGTGCCAGCAGCAGCGACAGGGGAAACTATGGCTACACCTTC

clone size: -
J gene: TRBJ1-4
D gene: TRBD1
V gene: TRBV5-8
CDR3 protein: CASSRDRGRLGEKLFF
CDR3 DNA: TGTGCCAGCAGCCGGGACAGGGGGCGACTTGGAGAAAAACTGTTTTTT

clone size: once
J gene: TRBJ1-1
D gene: -
V gene: TRBV5-5
CDR3 protein: CASEDIMNTEAFF
CDR3 DNA: TGTGCCAGCGAGGACATCATGAACACTGAAGCTTTCTTT

clone size: -
J gene: TRBJ1-5
D gene: -
V gene: TRBV18
CDR3 protein: CASSPGQSNQPQHF
CDR3 DNA: TGTGCCAGCTCACCAGGACAGAGCAATCAGCCCCAGCATTTT

clone size: -
J gene: TRBJ2-7
D gene: TRBD2
V gene: TRBV5-8
CDR3 protein: CASSLAGGLAYF
CDR3 DNA: TGTGCCAGCAGCTTGGCGGGGGGACTAGCGTACTTC

clone size: few
J gene: TRBJ1-3
D gene: -
V gene: TRBV29-1
CDR3 protein: CSAQLQGTGNTIYF
CDR3 DNA: TGCAGCGCCCAACTACAGGGTACTGGAAACACCATATATTTT

clone size: -
J gene: TRBJ1-5
D gene: -
V gene: TRBV24-1
CDR3 protein: CATSDFGTDQPQHF
CDR3 DNA: TGTGCCACCAGTGATTTCGGCACAGATCAGCCCCAGCATTTT

clone size: -
J gene: TRBJ1-1
D gene: -
V gene: TRBV29-1
CDR3 protein: CSVRRPPNTEAFF
CDR3 DNA: TGCAGCGTTCGCAGGCCGCCGAACACTGAAGCTTTCTTT

clone size: -
J gene: TRBJ2-7
D gene: -
V gene: TRBV12-3/TRBV12-4
CDR3 protein: CASSLHSDGEQYF
CDR3 DNA: TGTGCCAGCAGTTTGCATAGCGACGGCGAGCAGTACTTC

clone size: -
J gene: TRBJ2-4
D gene: -
V gene: TRBV6-5
CDR3 protein: CASEQGQAKNIQYF
CDR3 DNA: TGTGCCAGCGAGCAGGGCCAAGCCAAAAACATTCAGTACTTC

clone size: few
J gene: TRBJ2-5
D gene: TRBD2
V gene: TRBV7-9
CDR3 protein: CASSLTTSGQETQYF
CDR3 DNA: TGTGCCAGCAGCTTAACAACTAGCGGCCAAGAGACCCAGTACTTC

clone size: -
J gene: TRBJ1-1
D gene: TRBD1
V gene: TRBV7-9
CDR3 protein: CASSLPVGQGITEAFF
CDR3 DNA: TGTGCCAGCAGCCTACCTGTCGGACAGGGTATCACTGAAGCTTTCTTT

clone size: -
J gene: TRBJ1-4
D gene: -
V gene: TRBV6-5
CDR3 protein: CASRGVANEKLFF
CDR3 DNA: TGTGCCAGCAGGGGAGTTGCTAATGAAAAACTGTTTTTT

clone size: -
J gene: TRBJ2-7
D gene: -
V gene: TRBV5-1
CDR3 protein: CASSLDGYEQYF
CDR3 DNA: TGCGCCAGCAGCTTGGACGGCTACGAGCAGTACTTC

clone size: -
J gene: TRBJ1-3
D gene: -
V gene: TRBV16
CDR3 protein: CASSPNRAPGNTIYF
CDR3 DNA: TGTGCCAGCAGCCCAAACAGGGCCCCTGGAAACACCATATATTTT

clone size: -
J gene: TRBJ2-7
D gene: -
V gene: TRBV19
CDR3 protein: CASSTAQGSSYEQYF
CDR3 DNA: TGTGCCAGTAGTACAGCGCAGGGGAGCTCCTACGAGCAGTACTTC

clone size: -
J gene: TRBJ1-6
D gene: TRBD1
V gene: TRBV6-5
CDR3 protein: CASSYSTGTNSPLHF
CDR3 DNA: TGTGCCAGCAGTTACTCGACAGGGACCAATTCACCCCTCCACTTT

clone size: few
J gene: TRBJ1-1
D gene: -
V gene: TRBV29-1
CDR3 protein: CSAGSVRSTEAFF
CDR3 DNA: TGCAGCGCCGGAAGTGTACGGAGCACTGAAGCTTTCTTT

clone size: -
J gene: TRBJ2-1
D gene: TRBD2
V gene: TRBV6-2/TRBV6-3
CDR3 protein: CASSYVLAGATSYNEQFF
CDR3 DNA: TGTGCCAGCAGTTACGTCCTAGCGGGGGCCACCTCCTACAATGAGCAGTTCTTC

clone size: once
J gene: TRBJ1-4
D gene: -
V gene: TRBV19
CDR3 protein: CASMASPQAKLFF
CDR3 DNA: TGTGCCTCCATGGCGAGTCCGCAGGCTAAACTGTTTTTT

clone size: -
J gene: TRBJ2-5
D gene: -
V gene: TRBV29-1
CDR3 protein: CSVSRGGNGETQYF
CDR3 DNA: TGCAGCGTTAGTAGGGGCGGGAATGGAGAGACCCAGTACTTC

clone size: -
J gene: TRBJ1-5
D gene: -
V gene: TRBV6-5
CDR3 protein: CASRRAGGQPQHF
CDR3 DNA: TGTGCCAGCAGGCGGGCTGGTGGGCAGCCCCAGCATTTT

clone size: -
J gene: TRBJ1-3
D gene: -
V gene: TRBV5-1
CDR3 protein: CASSLSGSGNTIYF
CDR3 DNA: TGCGCCAGCAGCTTGTCAGGGTCTGGAAACACCATATATTTT

clone size: -
J gene: TRBJ2-3
D gene: TRBD2
V gene: TRBV19
CDR3 protein: CASSGAGTHISLTDTQYF
CDR3 DNA: TGTGCCAGTAGTGGAGCGGGGACTCATATTAGCCTCACAGATACGCAGTATTTT

clone size: -
J gene: TRBJ1-5
D gene: -
V gene: TRBV28
CDR3 protein: CASRARVFNQPQHF
CDR3 DNA: TGTGCCAGCAGGGCGCGGGTTTTCAATCAGCCCCAGCATTTT

clone size: -
J gene: TRBJ2-3
D gene: -
V gene: TRBV2
CDR3 protein: CASSVGAGVGTDTQYF
CDR3 DNA: TGTGCCAGCAGTGTAGGGGCAGGGGTTGGCACAGATACGCAGTATTTT

clone size: -
J gene: TRBJ1-3
D gene: -
V gene: TRBV30
CDR3 protein: CAWSSRGNTIYF
CDR3 DNA: TGTGCCTGGAGCTCGAGGGGAAACACCATATATTTT

clone size: -
J gene: TRBJ1-4
D gene: -
V gene: TRBV6-1
CDR3 protein: CASSVPLGQYRTNEKLFF
CDR3 DNA: TGTGCCAGCAGTGTACCTCTCGGACAGTACCGAACTAATGAAAAACTGTTTTTT

clone size: -
J gene: TRBJ1-2
D gene: -
V gene: TRBV19
CDR3 protein: CATAGFNYGYTF
CDR3 DNA: TGTGCCACGGCAGGGTTTAACTATGGCTACACCTTC

clone size: few
J gene: TRBJ1-4
D gene: -
V gene: TRBV23-1
CDR3 protein: CASSPSPDSVGEEKLFF
CDR3 DNA: TGCGCCAGCAGTCCTTCGCCCGACAGTGTTGGAGAAGAAAAACTGTTTTTT